One and the same sample provided the 25 T cell receptor beta chains below, sequenced in a study of cytomegalovirus exposure and HLA in healthy donors (TCRdb year 2017). The library came from the immunoSEQ multiplex PCR assay. The multiplex PCR relied on a mix of 60 forward primers for TCR Vbeta segments and 13 reverse primers for TCR Jbeta segments. This immuneACCESS table, as held by TCRdb, lists in-frame sequences with V and J called but not all clones. Of the missing ones, under half trace to an unresolved V gene in checked studies; the others have no known cause. This sample holds about 200,000 clones; around 83% were observed only once. In total, the top ten clones hold around 6% of the sample. The sequenced material came from PBMCs. The receptors were sampled from a woman aged 45-65 years in good health and CMV-seropositive.

This chain joins TRBV4-1 and TRBJ2-1, with a weak D call TRBD2 (6 bases). V was trimmed by 3 bases and J by 0 bases, leaving 15 bases between them. This CDR3 comprises 17 residues. Germline V gives CDR1 MGHRA, CDR2 YSYEKL. The CDR3 DNA sequence: TGCGCCAGCAGCCACCTACAAACCGGGAGCTCCTACAATGAGCAGTTCTTC. As protein: CASSHLQTGSSYNEQFF.

The chain employs TRBV9 and TRBJ2-3; no clear D gene. The germline V gene encodes CDR1 SGDLS and CDR2 YYNGEE. The CDR3 covers 14 residues. V lost 0 bases to trimming and J lost 2 bases, with 7 bases between them. The CDR3 here is CASSVDGATDTQYF. The CDR3 region has the DNA TGTGCCAGCAGCGTAGACGGAGCCACAGATACGCAGTATTTT.

The chain employs TRBV21-1 and TRBJ1-5. TRBV21-1 represents a pseudogene. The CDR3 extends over 17 amino acids. DNA of the CDR3: TGTGCCAGCAGCAAAGCGGAGGGGGGGCGAAGCAATCAGCCCCAGCATTTT. Translated: CASSKAEGGRSNQPQHF.

The chain uses TRBV7-3 and TRBJ2-7; 7 nucleotides agree with TRBD2. The V and J ends lost 1 base and 3 bases, in that order; junction bases with no gene match: 6. CDR1 and CDR2 (germline): SGHTA, FQGTGA. This CDR3 contains 15 residues. The CDR3 region is CASSLSPAGNYEQYF. The CDR3, as DNA: TGTGCCAGCAGCTTAAGTCCAGCGGGAAACTACGAGCAGTACTTC. Complete variable domain (other parts from reference TRBV7-3 and TRBJ2-7): GAGVSQTPSNKVTEKGKYVELRCDPISGHTALYWYRQSLGQGPEFLIYFQGTGAADDSGLPNDRFFAVRPEGSVSTLKIQRTERGDSAVYLCASSLSPAGNYEQYFGPGTRLTVT.

This chain uses TRBV13 with TRBJ2-7; 10 bases line up with TRBD2. There are 14 residues in the CDR3. The germline gives CDR1 PRHDT, CDR2 FYEKMQ (reference sequence). J lost 2 bases, V lost 5 bases, and 3 bases had no gene match. The CDR3 DNA reads as TGTGCCAGCAGCAGGAGCGGGGGGGCCTACGAGCAGTACTTC. It is translated as CASSRSGGAYEQYF.

This clone has a handful of counts. The junction and the germline gene differ at one end; a read error may be behind it. V is TRBV2 and J is TRBJ2-4; D is ambiguous. Germline V CDR1 and CDR2: SNHLY, FYNNEI. This CDR3 contains 14 residues. The CDR3 nucleotides are TGTGCCAGCAGGCCCTACAACACCAAAAACAGTCAGTACTTC. This codes for CASRPYNTKNSQYF.

This sequence joins TRBV11-2 and TRBJ2-1, with D tentatively TRBD2 (6 bases). Germline CDR1 and CDR2: SGHAT and FQNNGV. V was trimmed by 4 bases and J by 0 bases, leaving 16 bases between them. The CDR3 loop spans 17 amino acids. CDR3 in amino acids: CASSSHGGPLSYNEQFF. The CDR3 DNA reads as TGTGCCAGCAGCTCGCACGGGGGACCACTCTCCTACAATGAGCAGTTCTTC. Based on the CDR3 plus reference TRBV11-2 and TRBJ2-1, the full variable domain is EAGVAQSPRYKIIEKRQSVAFWCNPISGHATLYWYQQILGQGPKLLIQFQNNGVVDDSQLPKDRFSAERLKGVDSTLKIQPAKLEDSAVYLCASSSHGGPLSYNEQFFGPGTRLTVL.

On this clone itself: One junction end does not reproduce the germline sequence, and a read error may be involved. V and J are TRBV7-9 and TRBJ2-3, with D perhaps TRBD2 (7 bases). This CDR3 has 15 amino acids. Germline CDR1 is SEHNR and CDR2 is FQNEAQ (reference sequence). The CDR3 DNA follows: TGTTCCAGCAGCTTAGGGGGGGTAGTGGCAGATACGCAGTATTTT. It translates to CSSSLGGVVADTQYF.

The chain recombines TRBV28 with TRBJ2-7; a weak D match, TRBD2 (6 bases). Germline V lookup: CDR1 MDHEN, CDR2 SYDVKM. Trimming cost V 6 bases and J 0 bases, with 12 bases left between them. The CDR3 covers 14 residues. The CDR3 spells CASRAEGGSYEQYF. The CDR3 DNA reads TGTGCCAGCAGGGCGGAGGGCGGCTCCTACGAGCAGTACTTC. The full variable domain, with the rest looked up from reference TRBV28 and TRBJ2-7, is DVKVTQSSRYLVKRTGEKVFLECVQDMDHENMFWYRQDPGLGLRLIYFSYDVKMKEKGDIPEGYSVSREKKERFSLILESASTNQTSMYLCASRAEGGSYEQYFGPGTRLTVT.

About this clone: The junction departs from germline at one end; a sequencing error may be responsible. The V gene is TRBV7-2, the J gene TRBJ2-4, with 15 bases fitting TRBD2. CDR3 length equals 18 residues. The germline V gene has CDR1 SGHTA and CDR2 FQGNSA. The CDR3 spells CASSLAPGLAGGPNSQYF. DNA of the CDR3: TGTGCCAGCAGCTTAGCGCCTGGACTAGCGGGGGGGCCAAACAGTCAGTACTTC.

CDR3 in amino acids: CASSSGQGWETQYF. CDR3 DNA sequence: TGTGCCAGCAGTTCGGGACAGGGTTGGGAGACCCAGTACTTC. The chain employs TRBV27 and TRBJ2-5, with 9 bases identical to TRBD1. The V segment lost 4 bases and the J segment 5 bases; nucleotides outside the gene matches: 5. Germline CDR1 is MNHEY and CDR2 is SMNVEV (reference sequence). The CDR3 runs 14 residues.

The chain joins TRBV5-8 to TRBJ1-2; tentative D call: TRBD1 (6 bases). The CDR3 consists of 13 residues. The V end lost 2 bases, the J end lost 6 bases, and 11 bases lay between the germline ends. Looked up from germline, CDR1 is SGHTS and CDR2 is YDEGEE. CDR3 bases: TGTGCCAGCAGCTTTTCAGGGGCTGATGGCTACACCTTC. Its translation is CASSFSGADGYTF.

V is TRBV11-1 and J is TRBJ2-5, with D unclear. The tail of the sequence fits TRBJ2-7 better, so the J call may be wrong. Germline CDR1 is SGHAT and CDR2 is FQDESV (reference sequence). This CDR3 has 13 residues. The CDR3, as DNA: TGTGCCAGCAGCTTCCTGGGCGCCTACGAGCAGTACTTC. Encoded protein: CASSFLGAYEQYF.

The chain recombines TRBV29-1 with TRBJ2-1, with D uncertain. Deletions cut 4 bases from V and 13 bases from J, with 11 bases between. The CDR3 loop spans 10 amino acids. In germline, CDR1 is SQVTM, CDR2 ANQGSEA. The CDR3 spells CSVGLVVQFF. For the CDR3, the DNA is TGCAGCGTTGGTCTGGTAGTCCAGTTCTTC.

J is TRBJ1-2 and V is TRBV6-6; 12 bases line up with TRBD1. V lost 5 bases, J lost 5 bases, and 9 bases stayed unmatched. The germline CDR1 and CDR2 sequences are MNHNY and SVGAGI (reference sequence). The CDR3 runs to 16 residues. DNA of the CDR3: TGTGCCAGCAGTCGTTCGGGACAGGGGGCGGGATATGGCTACACCTTC. Translating it yields CASSRSGQGAGYGYTF.

The gene calls are TRBV19 and TRBJ2-3; perhaps TRBD1 as D (6 bases). Germline V gives CDR1 LNHDA, CDR2 SQIVND (reference sequence). This CDR3 has 14 residues. V was cut by 3 bases and J by 1 base, with 8 bases left in between. This CDR3 is CASSIQGRTDTQYF. The CDR3 DNA is TGTGCCAGTAGTATCCAGGGGCGCACAGATACGCAGTATTTT.

This chain links TRBV9 with TRBJ1-4, with 7 positions matching TRBD1. With 0 bases clipped from V and 8 bases from J, the junction kept 4 bases outside the gene matches. CDR3 length: 14 amino acids. Per the germline V gene, CDR1 is SGDLS and CDR2 is YYNGEE. The DNA for the CDR3 is TGTGCCAGCAGCGTAGGGCGCAGGGGGGAAAAACTGTTTTTT. Its protein is CASSVGRRGEKLFF. Filled out from reference TRBV9 and TRBJ1-4, the complete variable domain reads DSGVTQTPKHLITATGQRVTLRCSPRSGDLSVYWYQQSLDQGLQFLIQYYNGEERAKGNILERFSAQQFPDLHSELNLSSLELGDSALYFCASSVGRRGEKLFFGSGTQLSVL.

In regard to this clone: Other DNA sequences of this sample code for an identical CDR3. The chain couples TRBV5-1 to TRBJ2-2, with 10 bases aligning to TRBD1. CDR1 is SGHRS and CDR2 is YFSETQ in the germline V gene. The junction had 10 bases not matched to a gene; V was cut back by 4 bases and J by 7 bases. This CDR3 is 16 amino acids long. This CDR3 reads CASSPNRQGAGGELFF. The CDR3 DNA reads TGCGCCAGCAGCCCTAATAGACAGGGGGCTGGCGGGGAGCTGTTTTTT.

This chain links TRBV18 with TRBJ2-1; 7 bases align to TRBD2. From germline, CDR1 is KGHSH and CDR2 LQKENI. The CDR3 extends over 15 amino acids. Trimming at V came to 8 bases and at J to 0 bases, leaving 7 bases not matched to a gene. The CDR3, as DNA: TGTGCCAGCCGACCCGGGGGGAGCTCCTACAATGAGCAGTTCTTC. Its protein is CASRPGGSSYNEQFF.

This clone was found a few times. The V and J genes are TRBV2 and TRBJ1-2, with TRBD1 matching over 10 bases. The CDR3 covers 14 residues. The trim removed 6 bases at V and 4 bases at J, leaving 5 bases unmatched. Germline V gene lookup returns CDR1 SNHLY and CDR2 FYNNEI. The CDR3 reads CASRGGDRGYGYTF. The CDR3 DNA reads as TGTGCCAGCAGGGGGGGGGACAGGGGCTATGGCTACACCTTC.

This clone showed up just once. The rearrangement links TRBV18 to TRBJ2-5; D gene unclear. Trimming stripped 1 base from V and 5 bases from J, with 8 bases between. The CDR3 length is 13 residues. Looked up from germline, CDR1 is KGHSH and CDR2 is LQKENI. CDR3 bases: TGTGCCAGCTCACCACTTGGCCTCGAGACCCAGTACTTC. Translated, it gives CASSPLGLETQYF.

The V and J genes are TRBV7-8 and TRBJ2-3, with TRBD1 matching over 7 bases. Trimming at V came to 1 base and at J to 4 bases, leaving 11 bases not matched to a gene. The germline V gene encodes CDR1 SGHVS and CDR2 FQNEAQ. This CDR3 has 17 residues. The CDR3 region is CASSLVGDRAASDTQYF. The CDR3 region has the DNA TGTGCCAGCAGCTTAGTCGGAGACAGGGCCGCGTCAGATACGCAGTATTTT.

This clone was seen a single time. The chain uses TRBV2 and TRBJ2-1, with a weak D call TRBD1 (5 bases). V dropped 3 bases and J dropped 4 bases, with 16 bases sitting between them. Germline CDR1 and CDR2: SNHLY and FYNNEI. The CDR3 loop spans 16 amino acids. Here the CDR3 DNA reads TGTGCCAGCAGTGACCCAGGGCACCATTATTACAATGAGCAGTTCTTC. It codes for CASSDPGHHYYNEQFF. The full variable domain, with the rest looked up from reference TRBV2 and TRBJ2-1, is EPEVTQTPSHQVTQMGQEVILRCVPISNHLYFYWYRQILGQKVEFLVSFYNNEISEKSEIFDDQFSVERPDGSNFTLKIRSTKLEDSAMYFCASSDPGHHYYNEQFFGPGTRLTVL.

The rearrangement uses TRBV5-8 and TRBJ2-1, with D possibly matching TRBD1 (6 bases). The CDR3 covers 13 residues. CDR1 and CDR2 (germline): SGHTS, YDEGEE. V lost 0 bases to trimming and J lost 6 bases, with 7 bases between them. DNA for the CDR3: TGTGCCAGCAGCTTGGAAGGGGGCAATGAGCAGTTCTTC. Residues: CASSLEGGNEQFF.

The chain links TRBV5-1 to TRBJ2-3, with 13 nucleotides matching TRBD2. The CDR3 covers 17 residues. Germline-derived CDR1 and CDR2 are SGHRS and YFSETQ. Trimming removed 4 bases from V and 0 bases from J; junction bases left unmatched: 5. DNA of the CDR3: TGCGCCAGCAGCCGGACTAGCGGGAGTTCTAGCACAGATACGCAGTATTTT. This translates into CASSRTSGSSSTDTQYF.